One sample yielded the 28 T cell receptor beta chains listed below, sequenced in a study of radiotherapy plus CTLA-4 blockade in lung cancer. Only in-frame clones appear in the TCRdb table, and some are missing; sequencing was by immunoSEQ multiplex PCR. The data hold roughly 90,000 clones, with around 84% observed a single time. The sequencing used peripheral blood, collected from a patient treated with radiotherapy plus ipilimumab. Receptors originate from a human donor with non-small cell lung cancer that progressed on radiotherapy plus ipilimumab.

This clone appeared a few times. The CDR3 reads CASSPRGENEKLFF. The CDR3 coding sequence is TGCGCCAGCAGCCCAAGAGGGGAGAATGAAAAACTGTTTTTT. The chain employs TRBV4-1 and TRBJ1-4, with TRBD1 as a possible D gene (5 bases). Germline CDR1 is MGHRA and CDR2 is YSYEKL. V lost 4 bases and J lost 5, with 11 bases in between. The CDR3 consists of 14 residues.

The chain has TRBV6-1 and TRBJ1-1; D is uncertain. CDR1 MNHNS and CDR2 SASEGT come from the germline V gene. This CDR3 is 14 amino acids long. V lost 8 bases and J 2 bases, leaving 15 bases between the germline ends. CDR3 DNA: TGTGCCAGCTCTGTTGGGGTTGACAACACTGAAGCTTTCTTT. It encodes CASSVGVDNTEAFF.

The genes are TRBV7-8 and TRBJ2-5; tentative D call: TRBD1 (5 bases). The CDR3 consists of 16 residues. The germline V and J ends were trimmed by 1 base and 7 bases, with 19 bases remaining between them. Germline V gene lookup returns CDR1 SGHVS and CDR2 FQNEAQ. CDR3 sequence: CASSLGISPVTGTQYF. The DNA for the CDR3 is TGTGCCAGCAGCTTAGGCATTTCACCCGTAACAGGGACCCAGTACTTC.

This clone was seen more than once but under ten times. The V and J genes are TRBV15 and TRBJ2-7; 10 nucleotides match TRBD1. The germline V gene has CDR1 LNHNV and CDR2 YYDKDF (reference sequence). V shed 6 bases, J shed 5 bases, and the junction held 10 bases outside the gene matches. The CDR3 totals 15 residues. CDR3 amino acids: CATSLDRGRVDEQYF. The CDR3 nucleotides read TGTGCCACCAGTCTTGACAGGGGGCGCGTCGACGAGCAGTACTTC. Full variable domain (outside the CDR3, taken from reference TRBV15 and TRBJ2-7): DAMVIQNPRYQVTQFGKPVTLSCSQTLNHNVMYWYQQKSSQAPKLLFHYYDKDFNNEADTPDNFQSRRPNTSFCFLDIRSPGLGDTAMYLCATSLDRGRVDEQYFGPGTRLTVT.

This clone showed up just a few times. V gene TRBV5-1 combines with J gene TRBJ2-7; 7 bases fit TRBD1. The CDR3 extends over 13 amino acids. Germline V gene lookup returns CDR1 SGHRS and CDR2 YFSETQ. The J segment lost 3 bases and the V segment lost 0 bases, leaving 0 bases of the junction unmatched. CDR3 in DNA: TGCGCCAGCAGCTTGGACAGGGGCTACGAGCAGTACTTC. Protein product: CASSLDRGYEQYF.

This chain connects TRBV29-1 to TRBJ1-2, with 8 bases fitting TRBD1. After removal of 4 bases from V and 2 bases from J, the junction contained 3 bases not matched to a gene. The CDR3 is 13 amino acids. Germline V lookup: CDR1 SQVTM, CDR2 ANQGSEA. The CDR3 region has the DNA TGCAGCGTTGGGGACAGGTGGAACTATGGCTACACCTTC. Protein sequence: CSVGDRWNYGYTF.

This clone was detected once. The rearrangement uses TRBV29-1 and TRBJ2-1; TRBD2 matches 13 bases. The V segment lost 1 base and the J segment 6 bases; nucleotides outside the gene matches: 3. Germline CDR1 is SQVTM and CDR2 is ANQGSEA. This CDR3 spans 15 amino acids. As DNA, the CDR3 is TGCAGCGTTGAAGGGACTAGCGGGAGTTTCAATGAGCAGTTCTTC. It yields the protein CSVEGTSGSFNEQFF.

The CDR3 DNA is TGTGCCAGTAGCCTCGTCTACCGTGAGACCCAGTACTTC. This sequence encodes CASSLVYRETQYF. This chain uses TRBV19 with TRBJ2-5; no firm D call. The CDR3 extends over 13 amino acids. The V and J ends lost 6 bases and 5 bases respectively, with 13 bases between them. Germline values: CDR1 LNHDA, CDR2 SQIVND (reference sequence).

The chain employs TRBV7-6 and TRBJ1-1; 9 bases are a match to TRBD1. The CDR3 spans 13 residues. Trimming at V came to 5 bases and at J to 7 bases, leaving 5 bases not matched to a gene. The germline V gene encodes CDR1 SGHVS and CDR2 FNYEAQ. The CDR3 spells CASSPTGGFEAFF. In DNA form, the CDR3 reads TGTGCCAGCAGCCCTACAGGGGGCTTTGAAGCTTTCTTT.

The chain combines TRBV27 with TRBJ2-7, with D tentatively TRBD2 (6 bases). Germline V CDR1 and CDR2: MNHEY, SMNVEV (reference sequence). V lost 6 bases and J 2 bases, leaving 14 bases between the germline ends. CDR3 length equals 14 residues. DNA for the CDR3: TGTGCCAGCAGGCCCCGCGGGAAAACCTACGAGCAGTACGTC. Its translation is CASRPRGKTYEQYV.

V usage is TRBV7-8 and J usage is TRBJ2-5, with D perhaps matching TRBD1 (5 bases). This CDR3 has 16 amino acids. Germline V CDR1 and CDR2: SGHVS, FQNEAQ. Trimming stripped 3 bases from V and 5 bases from J, with 19 bases between. The CDR3 DNA follows: TGTGCCAGCAGCTTCCCGTCACAGGCAGGAATTGAGACCCAGTACTTC. It specifies CASSFPSQAGIETQYF.

The gene calls are TRBV9 and TRBJ2-2; D perhaps matches TRBD1 (7 bases). The V gene's germline CDR1 is SGDLS and CDR2 YYNGEE. Trimming took 1 base from V and 7 from J, leaving 17 bases between them. The CDR3 extends over 16 amino acids. The CDR3, as DNA: TGTGCCAGCAGCGTAAGGGTGGAGGGGGCGGTCGGGGAGCTGTTTTTT. Translated, it gives CASSVRVEGAVGELFF.

The chain uses TRBV7-2 and TRBJ2-7; 11 bases are shared with TRBD2. The germline gives CDR1 SGHTA, CDR2 FQGNSA. V trimming: 2 bases; J trimming: 12 bases; junction bases outside the gene matches: 3. This CDR3 contains 12 residues. The CDR3 DNA reads TGTGCCAGCAGCTTAACTAGCGGGAGTGTGTACGTC. Residues: CASSLTSGSVYV.

V is TRBV5-1 and J is TRBJ2-1; either TRBD1 or TRBD2 may fit D (5 bases each). V was clipped by 0 bases and J by 0 bases, with 7 bases between them. The CDR3 length is 15 residues. Germline CDR1 SGHRS, CDR2 YFSETQ. CDR3 loop: CASSLAGSSYNEQFF. As DNA, the CDR3 is TGCGCCAGCAGCTTGGCAGGGAGCTCCTACAATGAGCAGTTCTTC.

The chain employs TRBV28 and TRBJ2-3; possibly TRBD2 for D (5 bases). The CDR3 extends over 17 amino acids. Germline assignment: CDR1 MDHEN and CDR2 SYDVKM. Trimming left V 5 bases short and J 0 bases short, with 18 bases between. In DNA form, the CDR3 reads TGTGCCAGCAGTCCCTCGGACTCAATAAAAAGCACAGATACGCAGTATTTT. The encoded protein is CASSPSDSIKSTDTQYF. Full variable domain (remainder filled in from reference TRBV28 and TRBJ2-3): DVKVTQSSRYLVKRTGEKVFLECVQDMDHENMFWYRQDPGLGLRLIYFSYDVKMKEKGDIPEGYSVSREKKERFSLILESASTNQTSMYLCASSPSDSIKSTDTQYFGPGTRLTVL.

CDR3 DNA: TGCGCCAGCAGCCACAGGCAAGAGACCCAGTACTTC. This codes for CASSHRQETQYF. V gene TRBV5-1 combines with J gene TRBJ2-5; D perhaps matches TRBD1 (5 bases). The germline V and J ends were trimmed by 4 bases and 2 bases, with 6 bases remaining between them. CDR1 SGHRS and CDR2 YFSETQ come from the germline V gene. The CDR3 runs 12 residues.

The chain couples TRBV28 to TRBJ2-2; 8 bases match TRBD1. The CDR3 is 16 amino acids. Germline lookup yields CDR1 MDHEN and CDR2 SYDVKM. The V segment lost 6 bases and the J segment 5 bases; nucleotides outside the gene matches: 11. The CDR3 loop reads CASSQIGQGRTGELFF. The CDR3 nucleotides read TGTGCCAGCAGCCAAATCGGACAGGGAAGAACCGGGGAGCTGTTTTTT.

This chain connects TRBV28 to TRBJ2-7, with 11 bases that match TRBD1. Germline CDR1 is MDHEN and CDR2 is SYDVKM. This CDR3 has 14 amino acids. Trimming took 8 bases from V and 2 from J; bases not matched to a gene: 5. CDR3 amino acids: CASLRDRGTYEQYF. The CDR3, as DNA: TGTGCCAGCCTCCGGGACAGGGGGACCTACGAGCAGTACTTC.

The J gene is TRBJ1-1, the V gene TRBV10-3; D unresolved. V was trimmed by 6 bases and J by 0 bases, leaving 17 bases between them. Germline V gene sequence: CDR1 ENHRY, CDR2 SYGVKD. The CDR3 has 16 residues. CDR3 amino acids: CAIRKGPTSMNTEAFF. For the CDR3, the DNA is TGTGCCATCAGGAAAGGGCCAACCTCTATGAACACTGAAGCTTTCTTT.

The chain joins TRBV11-2 to TRBJ2-3; 9 bases line up with TRBD2. V was pared by 6 bases and J by 3 bases, with 7 bases of the junction left unmatched. Germline V lookup: CDR1 SGHAT, CDR2 FQNNGV. CDR3 size: 15 residues. The CDR3 here is CASSGQGLATDTQYF. CDR3 nucleotide sequence: TGTGCCAGCAGTGGCCAGGGACTAGCAACAGATACGCAGTATTTT.

The CDR3 protein is CASSLALGAPGNIQYF. DNA for the CDR3: TGTGCCAGCAGCTTAGCGTTGGGGGCTCCTGGCAACATTCAGTACTTC. The J gene is TRBJ2-4, the V gene TRBV7-2, with a possible D match to TRBD1 (6 bases). Germline lookup yields CDR1 SGHTA and CDR2 FQGNSA. The V gene lost 0 bases and the J gene lost 7 bases, with 16 bases spanning the gap. The CDR3 consists of 16 residues.

The chain is built from TRBV7-9 and TRBJ1-4; tentatively, D is TRBD1 (6 bases). Germline CDR1 is SEHNR and CDR2 is FQNEAQ (reference sequence). Trimming shortened V by 5 bases and J by 2 bases, and 12 bases separated the two germline ends. The CDR3 length is 15 residues. The CDR3 sequence: CASSRRDNTNEKLFF. DNA of the CDR3: TGTGCCAGCAGCCGCCGGGACAACACTAATGAAAAACTGTTTTTT.

The V and J genes are TRBV19 and TRBJ2-5, with D possibly matching TRBD2 (6 bases). There are 15 residues in the CDR3. Looked up from germline, CDR1 is LNHDA and CDR2 is SQIVND (reference sequence). Trimming left V 5 bases short and J 5 bases short, with 18 bases between. As DNA, the CDR3 is TGTGCCAGTAGTCCCGGGGGTAGGATTTCGGAGACCCAGTACTTC. Amino acids: CASSPGGRISETQYF.

This clone was seen more than once but under ten times. The chain has TRBV5-4 and TRBJ2-7, with a weak D call TRBD1 (6 bases). Trimming shortened V by 2 bases and J by 0 bases, and 9 bases separated the two germline ends. The V gene's germline CDR1 is SGHNT and CDR2 YYREEE (reference sequence). The CDR3 length is 14 residues. CDR3 sequence: CASSLTGNSYEQYF. CDR3 coding DNA: TGTGCCAGCAGCTTAACAGGGAACTCCTACGAGCAGTACTTC.

This clone is a singleton in its sample. The V call is TRBV4-2, the J call TRBJ2-1; 12 bases fit TRBD2. The CDR3 has 16 residues. V trimming: 1 base; J trimming: 14 bases; junction bases outside the gene matches: 12. The germline V gene has CDR1 LGHNA and CDR2 YNFKEQ. This CDR3 is CASSQGSTSGSYVEFF. DNA for the CDR3: TGTGCCAGCAGCCAAGGATCGACTAGCGGGAGTTATGTGGAGTTCTTC.

The rearrangement links TRBV6-6 to TRBJ2-7; 7 bases agree with TRBD2. Germline V CDR1 and CDR2: MNHNY, SVGAGI (reference sequence). Germline trimming cut 5 bases from V and 6 bases from J; bases unmatched to any gene: 4. This CDR3 comprises 12 residues. The CDR3 loop is CASSPSGGEQYV. The DNA for the CDR3 is TGTGCCAGCAGTCCCTCGGGAGGCGAGCAGTACGTC.

This clone appeared a few times. The chain recombines TRBV6-5 with TRBJ1-5; 8 bases match TRBD1. The CDR3 consists of 15 residues. Germline CDR1 reads MNHEY; CDR2 reads SVGAGI. The V gene end was trimmed by 7 bases and the J gene end by 5 bases; junction bases not matched to a gene: 10. The CDR3 loop reads CASMVIRGPHQPQHF. CDR3 nucleotides: TGTGCCAGCATGGTTATCAGGGGGCCCCATCAGCCCCAGCATTTT.

The chain links TRBV5-4 to TRBJ1-5, with 9 bases identical to TRBD1. Germline lookup yields CDR1 SGHNT and CDR2 YYREEE (reference sequence). V was clipped by 4 bases and J by 3 bases; unmatched bases: 5. The CDR3 is made up of 15 amino acids. The CDR3 region has the DNA TGTGCCAGCAGCCGACAGGGGGACATCAATCAGCCCCAGCATTTT. Translation: CASSRQGDINQPQHF.